These 9 T cell receptor beta chains share one sample of origin, sequenced in a study of T cell clones after liver transplantation. Only in-frame clones appear in the TCRdb table, and some are missing; sequencing was by immunoSEQ multiplex PCR. Of some 110,000 clones listed, 90% are singletons. Source: CD4+ T cells from blood, taken 12 months after liver transplant. Receptors were obtained from a human patient who received a liver transplant. Part of the T cells may come from the graft donor.

V gene TRBV9 combines with J gene TRBJ2-7, with 10 bases lining up with TRBD1. The CDR3 sequence is 15 residues long. In germline, CDR1 is SGDLS, CDR2 YYNGEE. V lost 0 bases and J lost 6; bases outside the gene matches: 6. The DNA for the CDR3 is TGTGCCAGCAGCGTAGCTCTGGGACAGGGGTTCGAGCAGTACTTC. Protein product: CASSVALGQGFEQYF.

For the CDR3, the DNA is TGTGCCAGCAGTCAGCGGAGGGGCCAAGAGACCCAGTACTTC. This encodes CASSQRRGQETQYF. The chain carries TRBV2 and TRBJ2-5, with D possibly TRBD2 on 6 matching bases. Trimming stripped 5 bases from V and 1 base from J, with 11 bases between. Germline V gives CDR1 SNHLY, CDR2 FYNNEI. The CDR3 covers 14 residues. Complete variable domain (other parts from reference TRBV2 and TRBJ2-5): EPEVTQTPSHQVTQMGQEVILRCVPISNHLYFYWYRQILGQKVEFLVSFYNNEISEKSEIFDDQFSVERPDGSNFTLKIRSTKLEDSAMYFCASSQRRGQETQYFGPGTRLLVL.

A few counts support this clone. This chain links TRBV6-4 with TRBJ2-1; perhaps D is TRBD1 or TRBD2 (5 bases each). The germline gives CDR1 MRHNA, CDR2 SNTAGT. This CDR3 contains 13 residues. Trimming took off 4 bases at V and 9 bases at J, with 13 bases between the two ends. CDR3: CASSGDGAGEQFF. In DNA, the CDR3 is TGTGCCAGCAGTGGAGACGGGGCTGGTGAGCAGTTCTTC.

In its sample, this clone was seen a few times. The chain carries TRBV2 and TRBJ2-5; D is unclear. V was trimmed by 5 bases and J by 0 bases, leaving 10 bases between them. Germline-derived CDR1 and CDR2 are SNHLY and FYNNEI. The CDR3 has 14 residues. The CDR3 nucleotides are TGTGCCAGCAGTCCCGGACCGAACCAAGAGACCCAGTACTTC. Its protein product is CASSPGPNQETQYF.

The chain uses TRBV19 and TRBJ2-3; 8 bases fit TRBD1. The CDR3 runs to 18 residues. Trimming took 6 bases from V and 2 from J; bases not matched to a gene: 16. Germline V gene sequence: CDR1 LNHDA, CDR2 SQIVND (reference sequence). The CDR3, as DNA: TGTGCCAGTAGGGGAAGACAGGGGTCCGCAGGCTTCACAGATACGCAGTATTTT. Amino acids: CASRGRQGSAGFTDTQYF. The whole variable domain, remainder taken from reference TRBV19 and TRBJ2-3, is DGGITQSPKYLFRKEGQNVTLSCEQNLNHDAMYWYRQDPGQGLRLIYYSQIVNDFQKGDIAEGYSVSREKKESFPLTVTSAQKNPTAFYLCASRGRQGSAGFTDTQYFGPGTRLTVL.

V is TRBV9 and J is TRBJ2-1; 12 bases align to TRBD2. The germline V gene encodes CDR1 SGDLS and CDR2 YYNGEE. The CDR3 is 17 amino acids. With 4 bases clipped from V and 3 bases from J, the junction kept 8 bases outside the gene matches. Written as DNA, the CDR3 is TGTGCCAGCAGCCCCGAGCTGACTAGCGGGAGCTACAATGAGCAGTTCTTC. Protein product: CASSPELTSGSYNEQFF. Drawing the rest from reference TRBV9 and TRBJ2-1, the complete variable domain is DSGVTQTPKHLITATGQRVTLRCSPRSGDLSVYWYQQSLDQGLQFLIQYYNGEERAKGNILERFSAQQFPDLHSELNLSSLELGDSALYFCASSPELTSGSYNEQFFGPGTRLTVL.

V and J are TRBV2 and TRBJ1-1; D not resolved. This CDR3 contains 13 residues. Germline V gives CDR1 SNHLY, CDR2 FYNNEI. V was trimmed by 7 bases and J by 10 bases, leaving 19 bases between them. The CDR3 DNA reads TGTGCCAGCACCGTCGAGGGCGGCGGTACAGCTTTCTTT. Its protein product is CASTVEGGGTAFF.

The rearrangement joins TRBV7-2 to TRBJ2-7; 11 positions match TRBD2. The CDR3 totals 17 residues. Germline trimming cut 0 bases from V and 5 bases from J; bases unmatched to any gene: 9. CDR1 and CDR2 (germline): SGHTA, FQGNSA. Here the CDR3 reads CASSLALAGGLMDEQYF. The CDR3 bases are TGTGCCAGCAGCTTAGCGCTAGCGGGGGGCCTCATGGACGAGCAGTACTTC.

This rearrangement joins TRBV7-6 to TRBJ2-3; no reliable D call. V gave up 0 bases and J gave up 4 bases, with 8 bases separating them. This CDR3 is 14 amino acids long. From germline, CDR1 is SGHVS and CDR2 FNYEAQ. CDR3 residues: CASSLASGSDTQYF. In DNA form, the CDR3 reads TGTGCCAGCAGCTTAGCCTCTGGCTCAGATACGCAGTATTTT.